This TCR beta chain was obtained from a study of metastatic and nonmetastatic thyroid tumors. Study information: Repertoire data that came from the blood and tumor or nodule tissue of malignant and benign thyroid patients were compared.

At least ten counts were recorded for this clone. Its antigen is as yet unknown. Thyroid surgery was preceded by no treatment in any patient. CDR1 and CDR2 (germline): DFQATT, SNEGSKA (reference sequence). Between the trimmed V and J ends, which lost 3 bases and 2 bases, there was a span of 10 bases. There are 14 residues in the CDR3. Per the study methods: To classify distant metastasis in papillary thyroid cancer, a model was built from CDR3 differences across clinicopathological groups. TCRdb reprocessed the PCR reads via MiXCR. It is TCRdb's table, rather than the study itself, that gives the V and J calls and clone size. The sample lists tens of thousands of clones; roughly 13% were seen once. Overall study results and limits: Compared with benign nodules, malignant thyroid tumors were reported to have significantly higher TCR beta diversity in both blood and tumor.

Sequences were obtained from blood. The sequence derives from a female donor with papillary thyroid cancer or a benign thyroid nodule (not recorded which). Some clones in this sample may be carry-over from other donors' samples. The rearrangement uses TRBV20-1 and TRBJ2-2; D is perhaps TRBD2 (6 bases). The DNA of the CDR3 is TGCAGTGCTAGGGTTAGCGGAAACACCGGGGAGCTGTTTTTT. Translating gives CSARVSGNTGELFF.